One sample yielded the 30 T cell receptor beta chains listed below, sequenced in a study of T cells in Graves' hyperthyroidism and ophthalmopathy. RNA transcripts served as the template for amplifying TCR beta CDR3 regions. First-round RT-PCR targeting the TCR CDR3 was performed with the HTBI primer set. TCRdb re-called the multiplex PCR reads with MiXCR, one entry per CDR3 protein. The sample carries some 490,000 distinct CDR3 sequences, 22% recorded once. Sequencing was done on a sample of blood. Source of these receptors: a woman in her 70s with Graves' ophthalmopathy.

The chain combines TRBV3-1 with TRBJ1-6; the D is unclear. The CDR3 sequence is 13 residues long. Germline V gives CDR1 LGHDT, CDR2 YNNKEL (reference sequence). Trimming left V 3 bases short and J 6 bases short, with 6 bases between. CDR3 sequence: CASSQESNSPLHF. The CDR3 nucleotides are TGTGCCAGCAGCCAGGAGAGTAATTCACCCCTCCACTTT.

The sample holds a few counts of this clonotype. V gene TRBV12-3 or TRBV12-4 combines with J gene TRBJ2-3; D remains ambiguous. CDR3 length: 15 amino acids. Trimming took 6 bases from V and 4 from J, leaving 17 bases between them. The CDR3, as DNA: TGTGCCAGCAGCGCCCCGGGCGGATTGGCAGATACGCAGTATTTT. It is translated as CASSAPGGLADTQYF.

This clonotype came up a few times. The V and J genes are TRBV30 and TRBJ2-1; D tentatively fits TRBD1 or TRBD2 (5 bases each). CDR1 is GTSNPN, CDR2 SVGIG, per germline (reference sequence). Trimming cost V 0 bases and J 4 bases, with 13 bases left between them. This CDR3 has 15 residues. The CDR3 sequence is CAWSVKGRGYNEQFF. The DNA of the CDR3 is TGTGCCTGGAGTGTGAAGGGGCGCGGGTACAATGAGCAGTTCTTC. Complete variable domain (other parts from reference TRBV30 and TRBJ2-1): SQTIHQWPATLVQPVGSPLSLECTVEGTSNPNLYWYRQAAGRGLQLLFYSVGIGQISSEVPQNLSASRPQDRQFILSSKKLLLSDSGFYLCAWSVKGRGYNEQFFGPGTRLTVL.

The chain combines TRBV5-1 with TRBJ2-7, with 7 bases matching TRBD1. Losses at the gene ends were 2 bases for V and 4 bases for J; bases not matched to a gene: 6. The CDR3 totals 14 residues. Germline lookup yields CDR1 SGHRS and CDR2 YFSETQ. CDR3 DNA: TGCGCCAGCAGCTTTACAGGGGACGGGTACGAGCAGTACTTC. Residues: CASSFTGDGYEQYF.

There are many counts of this clonotype. The rearrangement links TRBV12-3 or TRBV12-4 to TRBJ1-3; D is possibly TRBD1 (5 bases). Trimming removed 6 bases at V and 4 bases at J, with 22 bases between. The CDR3 runs to 17 residues. In DNA, the CDR3 is TGTGCCAGCAGCCTTGGGGGACCCCGCCTGGGGGGAAACACCATATATTTT. The encoded protein is CASSLGGPRLGGNTIYF.

This CDR3 reads CASSLRRGSGYGYTF. CDR3 DNA sequence: TGTGCCAGCAGTTTACGGAGGGGTTCGGGGTATGGCTACACCTTC. The gene calls are TRBV12-3 or TRBV12-4 and TRBJ1-2; D is perhaps TRBD1 (5 bases). Trimming removed 2 bases from V and 5 bases from J, with 15 bases in between. The length of the CDR3 is 15 residues.

The chain couples TRBV6-1 to TRBJ2-1, with D perhaps matching TRBD1 (6 bases). CDR3 size: 15 residues. Per germline, CDR1 MNHNS and CDR2 SASEGT. Trimming removed 5 bases at V and 0 bases at J, with 11 bases between. The CDR3 loop is CASSFRQVSYNEQFF. CDR3 sequence (DNA): TGTGCCAGCAGTTTCCGACAGGTCTCCTACAATGAGCAGTTCTTC.

The chain couples TRBV5-1 to TRBJ1-1, with 8 nucleotides matching TRBD1. The ends lost 5 bases at V and 1 base at J; junction bases unmatched: 10. This CDR3 spans 16 amino acids. The germline V gene encodes CDR1 SGHRS and CDR2 YFSETQ. The DNA of the CDR3 is TGCGCCAGCAGGGGGCAGGCAGGGGGCGGGAACACTGAAGCTTTCTTT. Translated, it gives CASRGQAGGGNTEAFF. The full variable domain, rest sourced from reference TRBV5-1 and TRBJ1-1, is KAGVTQTPRYLIKTRGQQVTLSCSPISGHRSVSWYQQTPGQGLQFLFEYFSETQRNKGNFPGRFSGRQFSNSRSEMNVSTLELGDSALYLCASRGQAGGGNTEAFFGQGTRLTVV.

The chain links TRBV6-1 to TRBJ1-4, with 7 bases identical to TRBD1. Trimming removed 6 bases from V and 6 bases from J; junction bases left unmatched: 4. In germline, CDR1 is MNHNS, CDR2 SASEGT. This CDR3 contains 13 residues. Written as DNA, the CDR3 is TGTGCCAGCAGCCGAGACAGGGATGAAAAACTGTTTTTT. It encodes CASSRDRDEKLFF.

This clonotype was recorded at least ten times. The V gene is TRBV7-2, the J gene TRBJ1-5; 7 bases line up with TRBD1. V gave up 1 base and J gave up 6 bases; unmatched junction bases: 6. There are 15 residues in the CDR3. Germline V CDR1 and CDR2: SGHTA, FQGNSA. The CDR3 spells CASSLVAGGGQPQHF. CDR3 nucleotide sequence: TGTGCCAGCAGCTTAGTGGCAGGGGGAGGTCAGCCCCAGCATTTT. The whole variable domain, filled in from reference TRBV7-2 and TRBJ1-5, reads GAGVSQSPSNKVTEKGKDVELRCDPISGHTALYWYRQSLGQGLEFLIYFQGNSAPDKSGLPSDRFSAERTGGSVSTLTIQRTQQEDSAVYLCASSLVAGGGQPQHFGDGTRLSIL.

V and J are TRBV19 and TRBJ2-7; no firm D call. CDR1 and CDR2 (germline): LNHDA, SQIVND (reference sequence). V was clipped by 6 bases and J by 3 bases, with 15 bases between them. The CDR3 length is 14 residues. The CDR3 DNA follows: TGTGCCAGTAGCACTTCCTACCCCAGCTACGAGCAGTACTTC. This encodes CASSTSYPSYEQYF.

This clonotype appeared a few times. This chain links TRBV12-5 with TRBJ2-1; D remains unclear. Per the germline V gene, CDR1 is LGHNT and CDR2 is FRNRAP. This CDR3 is 16 amino acids long. V was shortened by 0 bases and J by 4 bases, with 13 bases between the two germline ends. CDR3 protein: CASGLVPNRAYNEQFF. CDR3 DNA: TGTGCTAGTGGTTTGGTTCCAAACCGGGCTTACAATGAGCAGTTCTTC.

Concerning this clonotype itself: Just one base apart from a much larger clone, this may be a read error. The chain is built from TRBV28 and TRBJ1-5, with D maybe TRBD1 (5 bases). The CDR3 totals 14 residues. Germline CDR1 is MDHEN and CDR2 is SYDVKM. CDR3 protein: CASSLWGRDQPKHF. The CDR3 bases are TGTGCCAGCAGTTTATGGGGCAGGGATCAGCCCAAGCATTTT.

The chain combines TRBV30 with TRBJ2-5, with D hard to call. Trimming removed 2 bases at V and 3 bases at J, with 7 bases between. The CDR3 sequence is 12 residues long. In germline, CDR1 is GTSNPN, CDR2 SVGIG (reference sequence). CDR3: CAWSLGKETQYF. The CDR3 nucleotides read TGTGCCTGGAGTCTGGGAAAAGAGACCCAGTACTTC.

V usage is TRBV18 and J usage is TRBJ2-5, with D unclear. The V end lost 3 bases, the J end lost 5 bases, and 7 bases lay between the germline ends. This CDR3 has 12 residues. CDR1 and CDR2 from the germline V gene are KGHSH and LQKENI. The CDR3 sequence is CASSPMTETQYF. The CDR3 DNA follows: TGTGCCAGCTCACCCATGACGGAGACCCAGTACTTC.

This clonotype was detected only a few times. The rearrangement links TRBV29-1 to TRBJ1-2; 9 bases are a match to TRBD1. The CDR3 is 13 amino acids. CDR1 is SQVTM, CDR2 ANQGSEA, per germline. V shed 7 bases and J 5 bases; nucleotides not matched to a gene: 8. The DNA of the CDR3 is TGCAGCGCCACAGGGGGCGCCGGGTATGGCTACACCTTC. Translation gives CSATGGAGYGYTF.

Written as DNA, the CDR3 is TGTGCCAGCAGCCAAAGGACAGGGGGACCATATGGCTACACCTTC. Its translation: CASSQRTGGPYGYTF. The chain links TRBV3-1 to TRBJ1-2; 10 nucleotides agree with TRBD1. Germline lookup yields CDR1 LGHDT and CDR2 YNNKEL (reference sequence). The CDR3 consists of 15 residues. Trimming cost V 2 bases and J 5 bases; bases outside gene matches: 5. Full variable domain (missing parts from reference TRBV3-1 and TRBJ1-2): DTAVSQTPKYLVTQMGNDKSIKCEQNLGHDTMYWYKQDSKKFLKIMFSYNNKELIINETVPNRFSPKSPDKAHLNLHINSLELGDSAVYFCASSQRTGGPYGYTFGSGTRLTVV.

This clonotype was seen at least ten times. The V and J genes are TRBV3-1 and TRBJ2-7; 14 bases line up with TRBD2. The CDR3 is made up of 15 amino acids. With V trimmed by 3 bases and J by 4 bases, 2 bases remained unmatched. Germline values: CDR1 LGHDT, CDR2 YNNKEL (reference sequence). CDR3 in DNA: TGTGCCAGCAGCCACGGACTAGCGGGAGGTTACGAGCAGTACTTC. This gives the protein CASSHGLAGGYEQYF.

This clonotype has ten or more counts. The chain links TRBV6-2 or TRBV6-3 to TRBJ1-1, with no clear D. The CDR3 sequence is 13 residues long. From germline, CDR1 is MNHEY and CDR2 SVGEGT. Trimming removed 0 bases at V and 8 bases at J, with 10 bases between. The CDR3 nucleotides are TGTGCCAGCAGTTACTCGGGGTTAGCAGAAGCTTTCTTT. Protein sequence: CASSYSGLAEAFF.

This clonotype was seen only a few times. This chain connects TRBV30 to TRBJ1-5, with TRBD1 matching 12 bases. With V trimmed by 1 base and J by 4 bases, 17 bases remained unmatched. CDR1 GTSNPN and CDR2 SVGIG come from the germline V gene (reference sequence). The CDR3 sequence is 20 residues long. The CDR3 reads CAWSGTPAGQGAARNQPQHF. The CDR3 DNA is TGTGCCTGGAGTGGGACCCCCGCGGGACAGGGGGCCGCAAGAAATCAGCCCCAGCATTTT.

This CDR3 reads CASSSWTAGYEQYF. The CDR3 nucleotides read TGTGCCAGCAGCTCATGGACGGCGGGCTACGAGCAGTACTTC. This chain links TRBV13 with TRBJ2-7; a weak D match, TRBD2 (5 bases). The CDR3 is 14 amino acids. CDR1 PRHDT and CDR2 FYEKMQ come from the germline V gene (reference sequence). Trimming shortened V by 4 bases and J by 3 bases, and 13 bases separated the two germline ends.

The V gene is TRBV20-1, the J gene TRBJ2-3, with TRBD2 matching 9 bases. Unmatched junction bases numbered 11, after V lost 7 bases and J lost 6 bases. The CDR3 contains 14 residues. Germline V gene data show CDR1 as DFQATT and CDR2 as SNEGSKA (reference sequence). CDR3: CSEMVAGAGDTQYF. CDR3 bases: TGCAGTGAAATGGTAGCGGGAGCCGGGGATACGCAGTATTTT.

This clonotype came up many times. The J gene is TRBJ2-3, the V gene TRBV7-2, with 9 bases that match TRBD2. V lost 0 bases and J lost 2; bases outside the gene matches: 6. Germline assignment: CDR1 SGHTA and CDR2 FQGNSA. CDR3 size: 17 residues. The CDR3 DNA is TGTGCCAGCAGCTTAGCGGGGATAGCGGGAGTCACAGATACGCAGTATTTT. Amino acid sequence: CASSLAGIAGVTDTQYF.

The rearrangement uses TRBV30 and TRBJ2-5; TRBD2 aligns across 7 bases. This CDR3 is 11 amino acids long. The germline V gene has CDR1 GTSNPN and CDR2 SVGIG (reference sequence). The chain's CDR3 is CASGEGETQYF. The CDR3 DNA reads as TGTGCTTCGGGGGAGGGAGAGACCCAGTACTTC.

The rearrangement links TRBV30 to TRBJ1-5; D not resolved. Germline V gene sequence: CDR1 GTSNPN, CDR2 SVGIG (reference sequence). The CDR3 consists of 12 residues. Between the trimmed V and J ends, which lost 2 bases and 3 bases, there was a span of 5 bases. CDR3 amino acids: CAWSSINQPQHF. The CDR3 region has the DNA TGTGCCTGGAGTTCAATCAATCAGCCCCAGCATTTT.

Comment on this clonotype: This may arise from a read error, as a much more abundant clone is one base away. The chain employs TRBV2 and TRBJ2-7, with D uncertain. Trimming removed 6 bases at V and 0 bases at J, with 15 bases between. The CDR3 consists of 15 residues. Germline lookup yields CDR1 SNHLY and CDR2 FYNNEI. CDR3 nucleotides: TGTGCCAGCAGGAGGTTCAGCGAGAGCTCCTACGAGCAGTACTTC. It yields the protein CASRRFSESSYEQYF.

This clonotype was detected a few times. V gene TRBV20-1 combines with J gene TRBJ1-6; D is uncertain. The CDR3 sequence is 13 residues long. V lost 3 bases, J lost 6 bases, and 9 bases lay in between. Germline CDR1 and CDR2: DFQATT and SNEGSKA (reference sequence). CDR3 protein: CSARRLTNSPLHF. CDR3 nucleotides: TGCAGTGCTAGGAGACTCACTAATTCACCCCTCCACTTT.

This clonotype was seen a few times. The chain employs TRBV19 and TRBJ2-7; 13 bases line up with TRBD2. The V gene end was trimmed by 9 bases and the J gene end by 2 bases; junction bases not matched to a gene: 7. The CDR3 length is 15 residues. From germline, CDR1 is LNHDA and CDR2 SQIVND (reference sequence). The CDR3 sequence: CASRRGLAGAYEQYF. The CDR3 nucleotides are TGTGCCAGCAGGAGAGGACTAGCGGGAGCCTACGAGCAGTACTTC. Full variable domain (remainder filled in from reference TRBV19 and TRBJ2-7): DGGITQSPKYLFRKEGQNVTLSCEQNLNHDAMYWYRQDPGQGLRLIYYSQIVNDFQKGDIAEGYSVSREKKESFPLTVTSAQKNPTAFYLCASRRGLAGAYEQYFGPGTRLTVT.

This clonotype occurred once. The chain has TRBV4-1 and TRBJ2-2; D gene unclear. This CDR3 has 13 residues. Looked up from germline, CDR1 is MGHRA and CDR2 is YSYEKL. Trimming pared 1 base from V and 9 bases from J, leaving 9 bases between. The DNA of the CDR3 is TGCGCCAGCAGCCAAGCCCGAAGTCGGGAGCTGTTTTTT. Its translation: CASSQARSRELFF.

CDR3 in amino acids: CASSYRETTYEQYF. DNA of the CDR3: TGTGCCAGCAGTTACAGGGAAACTACCTACGAGCAGTACTTC. The chain couples TRBV6-2 or TRBV6-3 to TRBJ2-7; D not certain. CDR3 length equals 14 residues. V was trimmed by 2 bases and J by 2 bases, leaving 10 bases between them. Germline-derived CDR1 and CDR2 are MNHEY and SVGEGT.